A single T cell receptor beta chain is shown here with its context. Documented treatment: around 19 received Ad26.COV2.S at low or high dose, single or two shots; about five received placebo; per-sample allocation not given. Collection of samples fell on day 63 after the first vaccine or placebo injection. Trimming removed 5 bases at V and 11 bases at J, with 10 bases between. The CDR3 covers 11 residues. CDR1 and CDR2 (germline): MDHEN, SYDVKM. This sample is drawn from a study of Ad26.COV2.S vaccination and SARS-CoV-2 variants. TCRdb's copy holds only in-frame clones and misses some; the assay was immunoSEQ multiplex PCR. The repertoire holds 350,000 to 450,000 clones, with about 85% as singletons.

The specimen was peripheral blood, collected in a trial of Ad26.COV2.S vaccine versus placebo. The chain recombines TRBV28 with TRBJ1-3, with D uncertain. The sequence derives from a person between 18 and 59 years old who received the Ad26.COV2.S COVID-19 vaccine or a placebo. This CDR3 reads CASSPPGPIYF. As DNA, the CDR3 is TGTGCCAGCAGTCCACCGGGCCCCATATATTTT.